The source of this TCR beta chain is a study of CD8 T cells in Susac syndrome. RNA in amounts of about 0.5 to 1 ug was reverse transcribed with random hexamers. Multiplex PCR with immunoSEQ amplified the TCR beta CDR3 across 54 Vbeta and 13 Jbeta. TCRdb recomputed calls from the immunoSEQ multiplex PCR reads with MiXCR, one row per CDR3 protein. Of approximately 120,000 distinct CDR3 sequences in the sample, around 94% were seen once. Healthy donors formed controls matched for age and sex. FACS was used to enrich TEMRA cells, whereas the CD8+ and CD4+ T cells were obtained by negative isolation. CDR1 and CDR2 (germline): KGHSH, LQKENI. The V end lost 1 base, the J end lost 3 bases, and 12 bases lay between the germline ends. The CDR3 is 16 residues long.

The sequenced sample was CD4+ T cells from PBMCs. This chain joins TRBV18 and TRBJ2-2; tentative D call: TRBD2 (5 bases). The TCR sequence derives from a human donor in good health. CDR3 nucleotides: TGTGCCAGCTCACCACGAGAAGCGGCCCACACCGGGGAGCTGTTTTTT. The encoded protein is CASSPREAAHTGELFF.